The T cell receptor beta chain described here comes from a study of regulatory T cells in long-lasting Graves disease. Time point defined: newly diagnosed GD, antithyroid drugs for less than 3 months. From PBMCs, RNA was extracted and then used to make the TCR library. Diagnosing Graves' disease relied on the American Thyroid Association guidelines. Assembly of TCR beta libraries relied on iRepertoire HTBI primers together with Arm-PCR of CDR3 regions. TCRdb recomputed calls from the multiplex PCR reads with MiXCR, one row per CDR3 protein. This table holds approximately 250,000 distinct CDR3 sequences, around 19% found once. At least ten counts were recorded for this clonotype. The clonotype was recovered from a female donor with Graves disease. This specimen was peripheral blood mononuclear cells (PBMCs), taken at new diagnosis, from a patient treated with antithyroid drugs.

The CDR3 loop is CASRPGLAVEETQYF. As DNA, the CDR3 is TGTGCCAGCAGACCGGGACTAGCGGTGGAAGAGACCCAGTACTTC. J is TRBJ2-5 and V is TRBV12-3 or TRBV12-4, with 11 bases that match TRBD2. The CDR3 has 15 residues. V shed 6 bases, J shed 3 bases, and the junction held 6 bases outside the gene matches.